The TCR beta chain under discussion was sequenced for a study of blood T cell repertoires in COVID-19. Study background: Some COVID-19 samples were acute and others convalescent; all came from the United States, Italy and Spain.

How the authors handled the data: The assay estimated nucleated cells by amplifying reference gene primers. Generated by immunoSEQ multiplex PCR, the TCRdb table keeps only in-frame clones and is missing some. The V and J calls and the clone size are those of that table, but D and trimming were determined from the DNA. Seen here are approximately 330,000 clones, 88% observed once, and the top ten hold around 4%. The CDR3 loop spans 15 amino acids. Trimming cost V 3 bases and J 4 bases; bases outside gene matches: 7. In germline, CDR1 is SGHRS, CDR2 YFSETQ. The chain uses TRBV5-1 and TRBJ2-7; 10 bases are shared with TRBD2. Sequenced sample: peripheral blood. The TCR comes from a woman in her fifties or sixties with active or convalescent COVID-19. The CDR3 protein is CASSWRSGRDYEQYF. In nucleotides, the CDR3 is TGCGCCAGCAGCTGGAGGAGCGGGAGGGATTACGAGCAGTACTTC. Looking up the rest from reference TRBV5-1 and TRBJ2-7 gives the full variable domain: KAGVTQTPRYLIKTRGQQVTLSCSPISGHRSVSWYQQTPGQGLQFLFEYFSETQRNKGNFPGRFSGRQFSNSRSEMNVSTLELGDSALYLCASSWRSGRDYEQYFGPGTRLTVT.